What follows are 2 T cell receptor beta chains derived from one specimen sequenced in a study of cytomegalovirus exposure and HLA in healthy donors. It was with 60 Vbeta and 13 Jbeta primers that the PCR ran. This table comes from immunoSEQ multiplex PCR, and its TCRdb copy is limited to in-frame clones, with some not included. This sample yields 120,000 or so clones, of which about 74% are seen a single time; approximately 6% belongs to the top ten. The sample comprised PBMCs. These TCRs come from a woman in her fifties or sixties in good health and CMV-seropositive.

V usage is TRBV7-2 and J usage is TRBJ1-2; no reliable D call. V lost 1 base and J lost 7, with 7 bases in between. This CDR3 has 12 residues. Germline loops: CDR1 SGHTA, CDR2 FQGNSA. The CDR3: CASSLESGGYTF. The CDR3 DNA reads TGTGCCAGCAGCTTAGAGAGCGGTGGCTACACCTTC.

This chain joins TRBV5-5 and TRBJ1-1; TRBD1 aligns across 7 bases. The CDR3 runs to 12 residues. After removal of 4 bases from V and 6 bases from J, the junction contained 3 bases not matched to a gene. Germline assignment: CDR1 SGHKS and CDR2 YYEKEE (reference sequence). CDR3 nucleotides: TGTGCCAGCAGCACAGGGGTGGCTGAAGCTTTCTTT. Translated: CASSTGVAEAFF.